Shown below are 3 T cell receptor beta chains from a single sample sequenced in a study of cytomegalovirus exposure and HLA in healthy donors. The PCR ran on 60 Vbeta and 13 Jbeta primers. Repertoires were generated with immunoSEQ multiplex PCR, while TCRdb's copy carries only in-frame clones and drops some. Here the sample spans about 72,000 clones, around 82% being singletons. The sample taken for sequencing was PBMCs. The source of these receptors is a man in his late teens or twenties in good health and CMV-seronegative.

The chain couples TRBV9 to TRBJ1-2, with unresolved D. The CDR3 is made up of 12 amino acids. Germline CDR1 is SGDLS and CDR2 is YYNGEE. V lost 7 bases and J lost 3, with 10 bases in between. This chain's CDR3 is CASAREDYGYTF. The CDR3 DNA reads as TGTGCCAGCGCGAGGGAAGACTATGGCTACACCTTC.

The gene calls are TRBV5-1 and TRBJ2-3; D might be TRBD1 (5 bases). Germline lookup yields CDR1 SGHRS and CDR2 YFSETQ. The CDR3 has 14 amino acids. The V gene lost 4 bases and the J gene lost 4 bases, with 13 bases spanning the gap. The DNA for the CDR3 is TGCGCCAGCAGCCTATCAGGGTCCGCAGATACGCAGTATTTT. Amino acids: CASSLSGSADTQYF.

The chain joins TRBV7-2 to TRBJ2-2; 14 bases match TRBD2. CDR3 length: 17 amino acids. With V trimmed by 5 bases and J by 2 bases, 4 bases remained unmatched. In germline, CDR1 is SGHTA, CDR2 FQGNSA. As DNA, the CDR3 is TGTGCCAGCAGCGTGGGACTAGCGGGGGCCAACACCGGGGAGCTGTTTTTT. This codes for CASSVGLAGANTGELFF.